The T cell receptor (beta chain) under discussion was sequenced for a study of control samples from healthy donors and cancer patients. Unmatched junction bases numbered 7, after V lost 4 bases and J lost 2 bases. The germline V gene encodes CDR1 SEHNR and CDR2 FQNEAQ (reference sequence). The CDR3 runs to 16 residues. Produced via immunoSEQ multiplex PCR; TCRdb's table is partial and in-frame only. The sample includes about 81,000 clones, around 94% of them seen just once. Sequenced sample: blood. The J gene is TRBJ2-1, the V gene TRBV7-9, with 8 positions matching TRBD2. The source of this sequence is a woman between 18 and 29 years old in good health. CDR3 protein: CASSSRAGVTYNEQFF. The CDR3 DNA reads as TGTGCCAGCAGCTCTCGAGCGGGGGTCACCTACAATGAGCAGTTCTTC.